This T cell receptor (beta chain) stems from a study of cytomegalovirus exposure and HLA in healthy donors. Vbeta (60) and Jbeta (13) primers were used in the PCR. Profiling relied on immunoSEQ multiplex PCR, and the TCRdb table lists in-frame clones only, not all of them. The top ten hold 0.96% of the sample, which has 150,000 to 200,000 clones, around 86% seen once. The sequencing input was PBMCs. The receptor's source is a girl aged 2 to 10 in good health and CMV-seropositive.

CDR3 sequence (DNA): TGTGCCAGCTCCAAACCTCGCGGGACTAACAATGAGCAGTTCTTC. It codes for CASSKPRGTNNEQFF. The V call is TRBV25-1, the J call TRBJ2-1; 7 bases match TRBD2. CDR1 is MGHDK and CDR2 is SYGVNS in the germline V gene. The CDR3 sequence is 15 residues long. V was clipped by 8 bases and J by 5 bases; unmatched bases: 12.